This TCR beta chain was captured by sequencing in a study of beta chain features in type 1 diabetes. Study context: Healthy donors and patients had similar age, gender and cell yields.

V gave up 2 bases and J gave up 2 bases, with 2 bases separating them. This CDR3 region has 11 residues. Germline CDR1 is GTSNPN and CDR2 is SVGIG (reference sequence). All of the isolated RNA was reverse transcribed, so expressed TCRB transcripts were sequenced. TCRdb's table, derived via immunoSEQ multiplex PCR, lists solely in-frame clones and lacks some. In the table there are around 200,000 clones, 10% to 15% of which are singletons. Sequenced material: central memory CD4+ T cells from blood. The chain employs TRBV30 and TRBJ2-3; no clear D. This TCR was recovered from a woman younger than 30 in good health. CDR3 coding DNA: TGTGCCTGGAGTTACACAGATACGCAGTATTTT. This gives the protein CAWSYTDTQYF.